This passage covers 21 T cell receptor beta chains from one sample sequenced in a study of T cells after yellow fever vaccination. A single record per CDR3 protein comes from TCRdb applying MiXCR to the 5' RACE reads. Found here are around 230,000 distinct CDR3 sequences, about 7% of them singletons; the top ten hold roughly 1%. Sequencing was performed on CD4+ T cells sorted from PBMCs, taken on the day of the yellow fever booster vaccination. The source is a man aged 30 to 39 who received the YFV17D yellow fever vaccine.

This clonotype was seen many times. V is TRBV6-5 and J is TRBJ2-7, with D perhaps TRBD2 (6 bases). V dropped 2 bases and J dropped 3 bases, with 14 bases sitting between them. Germline-derived CDR1 and CDR2 are MNHEY and SVGAGI. The CDR3 runs 15 residues. The CDR3 region is CASSYQRSGSYEQYF. As DNA, the CDR3 is TGTGCCAGCAGTTACCAACGTTCCGGGAGCTACGAGCAGTACTTC.

The chain joins TRBV7-9 to TRBJ2-3; 8 bases are shared with TRBD2. The germline gives CDR1 SEHNR, CDR2 FQNEAQ (reference sequence). CDR3 size: 14 residues. V gave up 5 bases and J gave up 2 bases; unmatched junction bases: 3. CDR3 nucleotides: TGTGCCAGCAGCCAGACTAGCGCCACAGATACGCAGTATTTT. Residues: CASSQTSATDTQYF.

This clonotype came up a few times. V and J are TRBV5-5 and TRBJ2-5; TRBD2 matches at 7 bases. With 4 bases clipped from V and 4 bases from J, the junction kept 4 bases outside the gene matches. This CDR3 spans 13 amino acids. Germline loops: CDR1 SGHKS, CDR2 YYEKEE (reference sequence). CDR3 in amino acids: CASSIGGGETQYF. The CDR3 DNA reads TGTGCCAGCAGCATTGGGGGGGGAGAGACCCAGTACTTC.

The V and J genes are TRBV6-5 and TRBJ1-3; possibly TRBD1 for D (6 bases). Germline V gives CDR1 MNHEY, CDR2 SVGAGI. The CDR3 extends over 13 amino acids. V was pared by 6 bases and J by 3 bases, with 9 bases between. The CDR3 nucleotides read TGTGCCAGCAGGAGGGGGAGTGGAAACACCATATATTTT. Encoded protein: CASRRGSGNTIYF.

The chain recombines TRBV11-1 with TRBJ2-3, with 14 bases aligning to TRBD2. The CDR3 extends over 18 amino acids. Germline V lookup: CDR1 SGHAT, CDR2 FQDESV (reference sequence). The junction had 10 bases not matched to a gene; V was cut back by 5 bases and J by 3 bases. This chain's CDR3 is CASSPPGLAGVGTDTQYF. CDR3 DNA: TGTGCCAGCAGCCCACCGGGACTAGCGGGAGTGGGAACAGATACGCAGTATTTT.

V gene TRBV5-4 combines with J gene TRBJ2-7; TRBD1 aligns across 7 bases. Trimming took 0 bases from V and 7 from J; bases not matched to a gene: 4. CDR1 is SGHNT and CDR2 is YYREEE in the germline V gene (reference sequence). CDR3 length equals 13 residues. The chain's CDR3 is CASSLGQGREQYF. CDR3 nucleotide sequence: TGTGCCAGCAGCTTGGGACAGGGTAGGGAGCAGTACTTC.

This clonotype showed up many times. V gene TRBV15 combines with J gene TRBJ2-7; 10 nucleotides align to TRBD1. The CDR3 is 14 amino acids. CDR1 LNHNV and CDR2 YYDKDF come from the germline V gene (reference sequence). The J segment lost 5 bases and the V segment lost 4 bases, leaving 5 bases of the junction unmatched. Written as DNA, the CDR3 is TGTGCCACCAGCAAGGGACAGGGGACCGACGAGCAGTACTTC. Translating it yields CATSKGQGTDEQYF. Together with reference TRBV15 and TRBJ2-7, the CDR3 gives the full variable domain: DAMVIQNPRYQVTQFGKPVTLSCSQTLNHNVMYWYQQKSSQAPKLLFHYYDKDFNNEADTPDNFQSRRPNTSFCFLDIRSPGLGDTAMYLCATSKGQGTDEQYFGPGTRLTVT.

This clonotype was seen a few times. The chain joins TRBV4-3 to TRBJ1-2, with D hard to call. CDR3 length: 15 residues. Deletions cut 4 bases from V and 2 bases from J, with 14 bases between. Germline-derived CDR1 and CDR2 are LGHNA and YSLEER. CDR3 loop: CASSLSGGTNYGYTF. CDR3 in DNA: TGCGCCAGCAGCCTTTCCGGCGGAACGAACTATGGCTACACCTTC.

This chain joins TRBV20-1 and TRBJ1-2, with 9 positions matching TRBD1. The V segment lost 5 bases and the J segment 4 bases; nucleotides outside the gene matches: 11. CDR3 length equals 15 residues. The germline gives CDR1 DFQATT, CDR2 SNEGSKA (reference sequence). The CDR3 coding sequence is TGCAGTGCTGTCCCGGGACAGGGCGTTAGCTATGGCTACACCTTC. This encodes CSAVPGQGVSYGYTF.

This clonotype has a handful of counts. Written as DNA, the CDR3 is TGTGCCAGCTCACCTCAGGGGGGCTACGAGCAGTACTTC. This translates into CASSPQGGYEQYF. This chain uses TRBV18 with TRBJ2-7, with D tentatively TRBD1 (7 bases). Germline V lookup: CDR1 KGHSH, CDR2 LQKENI. The CDR3 is 13 residues long. The V gene lost 3 bases and the J gene lost 3 bases, with 9 bases spanning the gap.

This chain uses TRBV20-1 with TRBJ2-1; D may be TRBD1 (6 bases). The CDR3 loop spans 14 amino acids. Germline loops: CDR1 DFQATT, CDR2 SNEGSKA (reference sequence). Trimming cost V 6 bases and J 6 bases, with 18 bases left between them. The CDR3 DNA reads TGCAGTGCCCGACCCTCCACAGGGCGCAATGAGCAGTTCTTC. Its protein product is CSARPSTGRNEQFF.

The genes are TRBV7-2 and TRBJ2-7; 10 bases map to TRBD2. The CDR3 is 12 amino acids. Trimming took 8 bases from V and 4 from J; bases not matched to a gene: 2. CDR1 is SGHTA and CDR2 is FQGNSA in the germline V gene. The DNA for the CDR3 is TGTGCCAGCGGACTAGCGGCTTACGAGCAGTACTTC. Protein product: CASGLAAYEQYF.

The rearrangement joins TRBV18 to TRBJ1-5; maybe TRBD1 (6 bases). CDR1 and CDR2 (germline): KGHSH, LQKENI. CDR3 length: 16 residues. Trimming took off 4 bases at V and 0 bases at J, with 13 bases between the two ends. The CDR3 region is CASSLNRAGSNQPQHF. The CDR3 DNA follows: TGTGCCAGCTCACTAAACAGGGCCGGTAGCAATCAGCCCCAGCATTTT. The entire variable domain, with the rest obtained from reference TRBV18 and TRBJ1-5, is as follows: NAGVMQNPRHLVRRRGQEARLRCSPMKGHSHVYWYRQLPEEGLKFMVYLQKENIIDESGMPKERFSAEFPKEGPSILRIQQVVRGDSAAYFCASSLNRAGSNQPQHFGDGTRLSIL.

This clonotype has a count of ten or more. The chain carries TRBV6-5 and TRBJ1-2; TRBD1 agrees at 8 bases. CDR1 and CDR2 from the germline V gene are MNHEY and SVGAGI. V lost 4 bases and J lost 14; bases outside the gene matches: 12. The CDR3 covers 13 residues. DNA for the CDR3: TGTGCCAGCAGTTCAGGACAGGGCCCCACACCTACCTTC. Translating it yields CASSSGQGPTPTF.

This clonotype was seen only a few times. The V and J genes are TRBV11-2 and TRBJ1-1; no clear D gene. Germline V gives CDR1 SGHAT, CDR2 FQNNGV. The CDR3 extends over 14 amino acids. Trimming took off 4 bases at V and 5 bases at J, with 14 bases between the two ends. CDR3 sequence reads: CASSSPDIETEAFF. CDR3 DNA: TGTGCCAGCAGCTCCCCTGACATTGAGACTGAAGCTTTCTTT.

This clonotype was counted a few times. The rearrangement joins TRBV9 to TRBJ2-7, with 8 bases that match TRBD2. V trimming: 2 bases; J trimming: 3 bases; junction bases outside the gene matches: 4. Germline CDR1 SGDLS, CDR2 YYNGEE. The CDR3 runs to 14 residues. The CDR3 reads CASSVRREDYEQYF. Here the CDR3 DNA reads TGTGCCAGCAGCGTTCGGCGGGAGGACTACGAGCAGTACTTC.

This clonotype was seen a handful of times. The genes are TRBV15 and TRBJ1-4; a possible D gene is TRBD1 (6 bases). This CDR3 spans 13 amino acids. Trimming took off 5 bases at V and 8 bases at J, with 12 bases between the two ends. CDR1 is LNHNV, CDR2 YYDKDF, per germline (reference sequence). The chain's CDR3 is CATSQQGEEKLFF. The CDR3 DNA reads TGTGCCACCAGCCAACAGGGAGAAGAAAAACTGTTTTTT.

This clonotype was recorded many times. The chain recombines TRBV10-3 with TRBJ2-3; 7 bases map to TRBD2. Germline V CDR1 and CDR2: ENHRY, SYGVKD. V shed 4 bases and J 2 bases; nucleotides not matched to a gene: 6. The CDR3 is 15 residues long. CDR3 sequence reads: CAISGASGNTDTQYF. The CDR3 bases are TGTGCCATCAGTGGGGCTAGCGGAAACACAGATACGCAGTATTTT.

This clonotype was seen a few times. V is TRBV11-2 and J is TRBJ2-6, with 8 bases aligning to TRBD1. V shed 4 bases and J 0 bases; nucleotides not matched to a gene: 14. The CDR3 is 20 residues long. Germline V gives CDR1 SGHAT, CDR2 FQNNGV. CDR3 in amino acids: CASSSTGELPRFSGANVLTF. CDR3 DNA: TGTGCCAGCAGCTCGACAGGGGAACTTCCCCGTTTCTCTGGGGCCAACGTCCTGACTTTC.

In this sample, this clonotype turned up many times. This chain connects TRBV2 to TRBJ1-6, with 10 bases lining up with TRBD1. There are 13 residues in the CDR3. With 5 bases clipped from V and 9 bases from J, the junction kept 1 base outside the gene matches. Germline V CDR1 and CDR2: SNHLY, FYNNEI. In DNA, the CDR3 is TGTGCCAGCAGTAGGACAGGGGGTTCACCCCTCCACTTT. Protein product: CASSRTGGSPLHF. Full variable domain (rest looked up from reference TRBV2 and TRBJ1-6): EPEVTQTPSHQVTQMGQEVILRCVPISNHLYFYWYRQILGQKVEFLVSFYNNEISEKSEIFDDQFSVERPDGSNFTLKIRSTKLEDSAMYFCASSRTGGSPLHFGNGTRLTVT.

This clonotype was observed many times. V and J are TRBV6-1 and TRBJ1-2; D not certain. The germline V gene encodes CDR1 MNHNS and CDR2 SASEGT. V was pared by 6 bases and J by 4 bases, with 9 bases between. The CDR3 is 12 residues long. The CDR3 spells CASRAGPYGYTF. CDR3 nucleotide sequence: TGTGCCAGCAGGGCAGGTCCCTATGGCTACACCTTC.